A single T cell receptor (beta chain) is shown here with its context. J was trimmed by 8 bases and V by 0 bases; bases with no gene match: 7. This CDR3 contains 15 residues. CDR1 is SQVTM, CDR2 ANQGSEA, per germline. Some clones are missing from TCRdb's copy, which holds only in-frame ones; the method was immunoSEQ multiplex PCR. The sample lists over 70,000 clones, about four fifths occurring once. The data stem from a study of blood T cell repertoires in COVID-19. For the study at large: T cells, B-cell-depleted T cells, or PBMCs supplied cDNA or gDNA.

The clonotype originates from a man between 65 and 79 years old with COVID-19, enrolled during active disease. What was sequenced was peripheral blood. The J gene is TRBJ1-2, the V gene TRBV29-1, with 12 bases identical to TRBD1. CDR3: CSVEDGTGGAKGYTF. CDR3 in DNA: TGCAGCGTTGAAGATGGGACAGGGGGCGCGAAGGGCTACACCTTC.